This entry lists 16 T cell receptor beta chains sequenced from one sample in a study of shared clonotypes between healthy human individuals. Sequencing was performed with immunoSEQ multiplex PCR; in TCRdb, only in-frame clones are kept and a portion is missing. This table holds about 2.5 million clones, less than 95% found once. The specimen sequenced was naive CD4+ T cells from PBMCs. As for subset: CD45RA+ positively selected. The receptors originated from a man aged 18 to 29 in good health. Some clones in this sample may be carry-over from other donors' samples.

The chain employs TRBV6-1 and TRBJ2-7, with TRBD1 identical over 9 bases. Germline assignment: CDR1 MNHNS and CDR2 SASEGT. Trimming took 6 bases from V and 2 from J; bases not matched to a gene: 5. The CDR3 runs 14 residues. CDR3 loop: CASRAGQGTYEQYF. CDR3 nucleotide sequence: TGTGCCAGCAGGGCGGGACAGGGTACCTACGAGCAGTACTTC.

The chain joins TRBV19 to TRBJ1-1, with D tentatively TRBD1 (5 bases). From germline, CDR1 is LNHDA and CDR2 SQIVND (reference sequence). Trimming removed 6 bases at V and 3 bases at J, with 14 bases between. The CDR3 contains 14 residues. The CDR3 is CASSLRVTDTEAFF. CDR3 nucleotide sequence: TGTGCCAGTAGCCTCAGGGTTACTGACACTGAAGCTTTCTTT.

The chain employs TRBV7-3 and TRBJ2-1; D not resolved. The CDR3 totals 15 residues. CDR1 and CDR2 from the germline V gene are SGHTA and FQGTGA. Trimming cost V 5 bases and J 4 bases, with 15 bases left between them. CDR3 sequence: CASSAQIGQYNEQFF. Here the CDR3 DNA reads TGTGCCAGCAGCGCCCAAATCGGGCAGTACAATGAGCAGTTCTTC.

The rearrangement joins TRBV18 to TRBJ2-1; 11 bases line up with TRBD2. Germline V gives CDR1 KGHSH, CDR2 LQKENI. The length of the CDR3 is 18 residues. Trimming took 2 bases from V and 1 from J; bases not matched to a gene: 7. The CDR3 here is CASSPIAGGPLSYNEQFF. The CDR3 region has the DNA TGTGCCAGCTCACCAATAGCGGGAGGGCCCCTGTCCTACAATGAGCAGTTCTTC.

The gene calls are TRBV2 and TRBJ2-7, with a weak D call TRBD2 (6 bases). CDR3 length: 13 residues. Looked up from germline, CDR1 is SNHLY and CDR2 is FYNNEI. V was clipped by 2 bases and J by 5 bases, with 10 bases between them. The chain's CDR3 is CASSETGENEQYF. DNA for the CDR3: TGTGCCAGCAGTGAAACGGGGGAGAACGAGCAGTACTTC.

This clone was counted a single time. The chain is built from TRBV28 and TRBJ1-4, with 7 bases aligning to TRBD1. The trim removed 5 bases at V and 2 bases at J, leaving 5 bases unmatched. Germline CDR1 and CDR2: MDHEN and SYDVKM. The CDR3 runs 15 residues. The CDR3 nucleotides are TGTGCCAGCAGTACCCGACAGGGCACTAATGAAAAACTGTTTTTT. Encoded protein: CASSTRQGTNEKLFF.

The V and J genes are TRBV18 and TRBJ2-3; 12 nucleotides align to TRBD2. The CDR3 covers 18 residues. V gave up 1 base and J gave up 5 bases; unmatched junction bases: 10. CDR1 is KGHSH and CDR2 is LQKENI in the germline V gene. The CDR3 DNA reads as TGTGCCAGCTCACCACTTCTCGGACTAGCGGGGTTGGGAGATACGCAGTATTTT. This sequence encodes CASSPLLGLAGLGDTQYF.

The chain recombines TRBV5-4 with TRBJ2-5, with 9 bases lining up with TRBD1. Trimming removed 2 bases from V and 5 bases from J; junction bases left unmatched: 4. Germline V gene data show CDR1 as SGHNT and CDR2 as YYREEE (reference sequence). The CDR3 runs to 14 residues. The CDR3: CASSLNRGQETQYF. CDR3 nucleotides: TGTGCCAGCAGCTTAAACAGGGGGCAGGAGACCCAGTACTTC. Filled out from reference TRBV5-4 and TRBJ2-5, the complete variable domain reads ETGVTQSPTHLIKTRGQQVTLRCSSQSGHNTVSWYQQALGQGPQFIFQYYREEENGRGNFPPRFSGLQFPNYSSELNVNALELDDSALYLCASSLNRGQETQYFGPGTRLLVL.

This clone was seen only once. The rearrangement links TRBV7-2 to TRBJ2-5; D unresolved. The V gene's germline CDR1 is SGHTA and CDR2 FQGNSA. The CDR3 totals 15 residues. V was cut by 1 base and J by 5 bases, with 14 bases left in between. The CDR3 loop reads CASSLESAPWETQYF. The CDR3 nucleotides are TGTGCCAGCAGCTTAGAAAGCGCACCTTGGGAGACCCAGTACTTC.

The CDR3 DNA follows: TGTGCCAGTGCGGGTGGATGGAACACCGGGGAGCTGTTTTTT. It codes for CASAGGWNTGELFF. The V gene is TRBV6-1, the J gene TRBJ2-2; D is possibly TRBD2 (5 bases). V was shortened by 9 bases and J by 1 base, with 12 bases between the two germline ends. Germline loops: CDR1 MNHNS, CDR2 SASEGT. The CDR3 consists of 14 residues.

This clone was found once. V and J are TRBV6-1 and TRBJ2-2, with 8 bases identical to TRBD2. Germline CDR1 and CDR2: MNHNS and SASEGT. CDR3 length: 14 amino acids. Trimming at V came to 8 bases and at J to 2 bases, leaving 4 bases not matched to a gene. CDR3 loop: CASREGGNTGELFF. For the CDR3, the DNA is TGTGCCAGCCGGGAGGGGGGAAACACCGGGGAGCTGTTTTTT.

The J gene is TRBJ2-1, the V gene TRBV7-9; 7 bases align to TRBD2. Germline lookup yields CDR1 SEHNR and CDR2 FQNEAQ (reference sequence). V dropped 0 bases and J dropped 0; count of bases not matched to a gene: 11. CDR3 length: 19 residues. CDR3 sequence (DNA): TGTGCCAGCAGCTTAGCGAGGGCATTCGGCGGGAGCTCCTACAATGAGCAGTTCTTC. Amino acid sequence: CASSLARAFGGSSYNEQFF.

In regard to this clone: The sample has other DNA sequences that encode this CDR3 too. The V and J genes are TRBV9 and TRBJ2-3, with D hard to call. The CDR3 totals 13 residues. V lost 0 bases and J lost 4, with 6 bases in between. Germline assignment: CDR1 SGDLS and CDR2 YYNGEE. CDR3 bases: TGTGCCAGCAGCGTAGGAGTAGCAGATACGCAGTATTTT. Translating it yields CASSVGVADTQYF.

This clone was counted a single time. The chain links TRBV7-9 to TRBJ1-5, with TRBD1 as a possible D gene (6 bases). Trimming pared 5 bases from V and 5 bases from J, leaving 10 bases between. The CDR3 extends over 13 amino acids. Germline CDR1 SEHNR, CDR2 FQNEAQ (reference sequence). CDR3 sequence (DNA): TGTGCCAGCAGCCCCCCAGGGGATCAGCCCCAGCATTTT. Translated, it gives CASSPPGDQPQHF.

This chain uses TRBV9 with TRBJ1-5; D gene ambiguous. The CDR3 has 14 residues. From germline, CDR1 is SGDLS and CDR2 YYNGEE. V lost 0 bases and J lost 4, with 8 bases in between. CDR3 sequence: CASSVDYTNQPQHF. Here the CDR3 DNA reads TGTGCCAGCAGCGTAGATTACACAAATCAGCCCCAGCATTTT. The full variable domain, in which reference TRBV9 and TRBJ1-5 provide the parts outside the CDR3, is DSGVTQTPKHLITATGQRVTLRCSPRSGDLSVYWYQQSLDQGLQFLIQYYNGEERAKGNILERFSAQQFPDLHSELNLSSLELGDSALYFCASSVDYTNQPQHFGDGTRLSIL.

The rearrangement links TRBV9 to TRBJ2-1, with 9 bases identical to TRBD2. The germline gives CDR1 SGDLS, CDR2 YYNGEE. The CDR3 covers 15 residues. The V gene end was trimmed by 4 bases and the J gene end by 3 bases; junction bases not matched to a gene: 5. The CDR3, as DNA: TGTGCCAGCAGCATAGCGGGAGATTTCTACAATGAGCAGTTCTTC. It is translated as CASSIAGDFYNEQFF.